The present T cell receptor (beta chain) was sequenced within a study of T cell responses to AZD1222 COVID-19 vaccine. Germline V gene sequence: CDR1 GTSNPN, CDR2 SVGIG (reference sequence). V gave up 5 bases and J gave up 4 bases; unmatched junction bases: 8. CDR3 size: 14 residues. Method: immunoSEQ multiplex PCR; TCRdb's copy keeps in-frame clones and lacks some. Here the sample spans approximately 130,000 clones, roughly 86% being singletons. This chain joins TRBV30 and TRBJ2-7, with TRBD1 matching 10 bases. This clonotype was sampled from an adult who received the AZD1222 COVID-19 vaccine. Sequencing was performed on peripheral blood, taken 28 days after the second AZD1222 dose. The CDR3 DNA sequence: TGTGCCTGGGGAAGACAGGGGGCATCTTACGAGCAGTACTTC. As protein: CAWGRQGASYEQYF.